Shown below are 6 T cell receptor beta chains from a single sample sequenced in a study of blood T cell repertoires in COVID-19. The data were produced by immunoSEQ multiplex PCR, yet TCRdb's version contains in-frame clones alone and is incomplete. The table includes approximately 240,000 clones, 82% detected once. Sequencing input: peripheral blood. These receptors all stem from a woman aged 80 or over with active or convalescent COVID-19.

The V gene is TRBV28, the J gene TRBJ1-5, with D perhaps matching TRBD1 (5 bases). Trimming stripped 5 bases from V and 3 bases from J, with 14 bases between. In germline, CDR1 is MDHEN, CDR2 SYDVKM. The CDR3 is made up of 15 amino acids. The CDR3 spells CASSEPTAPNQPQHF. As DNA, the CDR3 is TGTGCCAGCAGTGAGCCGACAGCACCCAATCAGCCCCAGCATTTT.

This chain uses TRBV7-6 with TRBJ1-3; tentatively, D is TRBD1 (5 bases). CDR3 length: 16 residues. Germline V gene data show CDR1 as SGHVS and CDR2 as FNYEAQ. Trimming removed 1 base from V and 4 bases from J, with 14 bases in between. The CDR3 here is CASSLEAGHFGNTIYF. CDR3 sequence (DNA): TGTGCCAGCAGCTTAGAGGCAGGGCACTTCGGAAACACCATATATTTT.

This chain connects TRBV19 to TRBJ1-2; D is unclear. The CDR3 covers 13 residues. The V gene's germline CDR1 is LNHDA and CDR2 SQIVND (reference sequence). The V and J ends lost 2 bases and 8 bases respectively, with 12 bases between them. The CDR3 protein is CASSIHFRSGYTF. The DNA of the CDR3 is TGTGCCAGTAGTATACATTTCCGGAGCGGCTACACCTTC. Full variable domain (remainder filled in from reference TRBV19 and TRBJ1-2): DGGITQSPKYLFRKEGQNVTLSCEQNLNHDAMYWYRQDPGQGLRLIYYSQIVNDFQKGDIAEGYSVSREKKESFPLTVTSAQKNPTAFYLCASSIHFRSGYTFGSGTRLTVV.

The chain recombines TRBV28 with TRBJ1-2, with 11 bases identical to TRBD1. CDR3 size: 15 residues. Per germline, CDR1 MDHEN and CDR2 SYDVKM. The trim removed 6 bases at V and 5 bases at J, leaving 8 bases unmatched. The CDR3, as DNA: TGTGCCAGCAGCTCACCGGGACAGGGGGGGTATGGCTACACCTTC. Its protein is CASSSPGQGGYGYTF.

V usage is TRBV9 and J usage is TRBJ2-3, with 9 bases matching TRBD2. The CDR3 has 15 residues. Germline assignment: CDR1 SGDLS and CDR2 YYNGEE. After removal of 3 bases from V and 1 base from J, the junction contained 3 bases not matched to a gene. CDR3 loop: CASSAGGGGTDTQYF. The CDR3 DNA is TGTGCCAGCAGCGCAGGCGGGGGGGGCACAGATACGCAGTATTTT.

This chain joins TRBV14 and TRBJ1-2, with D possibly matching TRBD1 (6 bases). V was shortened by 2 bases and J by 3 bases, with 13 bases between the two germline ends. CDR1 is SGHDN, CDR2 FVKESK, per germline. CDR3 length equals 15 residues. The CDR3 DNA is TGTGCCAGCAGCCAAAAGGTCTCAGGGGACTATGGCTACACCTTC. Translated, it gives CASSQKVSGDYGYTF.